The 14 T cell receptor beta chains in this list originate from one sample, sequenced in a study of spatial heterogeneity in lung cancer. As to time point: sample taken at primary tumor resection. From tumor, nontumor lung or frozen PBMC, whole RNA was taken unsorted for sequencing. TCRdb redid the calling of the 5' RACE reads with MiXCR, one entry per CDR3 protein. The data contain 45,000 to 65,000 distinct CDR3 sequences, roughly 7% of them singletons. The sequencing used PBMCs, collected at surgery. These receptors were collected from a female donor with early-stage non-small cell lung cancer.

This clonotype showed up just a few times. CDR3 protein: CASSARGLQETQYF. Here the CDR3 DNA reads TGTGCCAGCAGCGCACGGGGACTGCAAGAGACCCAGTACTTC. The rearrangement uses TRBV7-9 and TRBJ2-5, with D possibly TRBD2 on 6 matching bases. Germline CDR1 and CDR2: SEHNR and FQNEAQ (reference sequence). V was cut by 5 bases and J by 2 bases, with 12 bases left in between. CDR3 length: 14 residues.

This clonotype was observed a handful of times. The chain joins TRBV28 to TRBJ2-3; 7 bases match TRBD1. From germline, CDR1 is MDHEN and CDR2 SYDVKM. The CDR3 sequence is 16 residues long. Losses at the gene ends were 2 bases for V and 4 bases for J; bases not matched to a gene: 9. The CDR3: CASSLMGPGGADTQYF. The DNA of the CDR3 is TGTGCCAGCAGTTTAATGGGGCCAGGGGGAGCAGATACGCAGTATTTT.

There are many counts of this clonotype. This chain connects TRBV20-1 to TRBJ2-4, with a tentative D call TRBD2 (6 bases). The CDR3 has 12 amino acids. Germline V gene data show CDR1 as DFQATT and CDR2 as SNEGSKA (reference sequence). V gave up 6 bases and J gave up 9 bases, with 15 bases separating them. Here the CDR3 DNA reads TGCAGTGCCCGCTGGGCCGGGAGCATTCAGTACTTC. This codes for CSARWAGSIQYF.

This clonotype was detected many times. This chain links TRBV7-3 with TRBJ2-2, with TRBD2 matching 10 bases. CDR1 is SGHTA and CDR2 is FQGTGA in the germline V gene. Trimming at V came to 5 bases and at J to 0 bases, leaving 6 bases not matched to a gene. CDR3 length: 17 amino acids. CDR3 DNA sequence: TGTGCCAGCAGCCTACAACTAGCGGGGTCGAACACCGGGGAGCTGTTTTTT. This codes for CASSLQLAGSNTGELFF.

V usage is TRBV20-1 and J usage is TRBJ2-3; 7 nucleotides align to TRBD2. The CDR3 is 15 amino acids. V lost 3 bases to trimming and J lost 4 bases; unmatched junction nucleotides: 10. Germline values: CDR1 DFQATT, CDR2 SNEGSKA (reference sequence). CDR3 bases: TGCAGTGCTAGTGACCGTGGGGGGGGTGCAGATACGCAGTATTTT. It yields the protein CSASDRGGGADTQYF.

This clonotype was seen ten or more times. The gene calls are TRBV5-1 and TRBJ1-2; no reliable D call. V lost 7 bases and J lost 0, with 4 bases in between. The CDR3 runs to 11 residues. The germline V gene has CDR1 SGHRS and CDR2 YFSETQ. DNA of the CDR3: TGCGCCAGCCGGGCTAACTATGGCTACACCTTC. It is translated as CASRANYGYTF.

This clonotype was recorded many times. This rearrangement joins TRBV3-1 to TRBJ1-6; no clear D gene. This CDR3 contains 13 residues. The germline CDR1 and CDR2 sequences are LGHDT and YNNKEL (reference sequence). V gave up 3 bases and J gave up 10 bases, with 10 bases separating them. The chain's CDR3 is CASSHEGRSPLHF. CDR3 sequence (DNA): TGTGCCAGCAGCCACGAGGGAAGGTCACCCCTCCACTTT.

The rearrangement joins TRBV5-1 to TRBJ2-5, with 7 bases lining up with TRBD1. Germline-derived CDR1 and CDR2 are SGHRS and YFSETQ. There are 14 residues in the CDR3. The J segment lost 1 base and the V segment lost 4 bases, leaving 4 bases of the junction unmatched. As DNA, the CDR3 is TGCGCCAGCAGCAACACAGGGGTCCAAGAGACCCAGTACTTC. It is translated as CASSNTGVQETQYF.

This clonotype appeared many times. The V and J genes are TRBV4-1 and TRBJ2-3; D not certain. Germline loops: CDR1 MGHRA, CDR2 YSYEKL. Trimming took off 1 base at V and 0 bases at J, with 5 bases between the two ends. This CDR3 region has 14 residues. The CDR3 spells CASSQVGSTDTQYF. Written as DNA, the CDR3 is TGCGCCAGCAGCCAAGTGGGCAGCACAGATACGCAGTATTTT.

This chain connects TRBV28 to TRBJ1-5; unclear D gene. Germline-derived CDR1 and CDR2 are MDHEN and SYDVKM. Between the trimmed V and J ends, which lost 1 base and 4 bases, there was a span of 8 bases. This CDR3 is 14 amino acids long. CDR3 amino acids: CASSLSGNNQPQHF. The CDR3 DNA reads TGTGCCAGCAGTTTATCGGGGAATAATCAGCCCCAGCATTTT.

The table lists this clonotype with many counts. The rearrangement links TRBV11-2 to TRBJ2-7; the D is unclear. The CDR3 runs to 12 residues. V was pared by 5 bases and J by 4 bases, with 9 bases between. Germline CDR1 SGHAT, CDR2 FQNNGV. The chain's CDR3 is CASSPGLYEQYF. CDR3 bases: TGTGCCAGCAGCCCTGGGCTTTACGAGCAGTACTTC.

In this sample, this clonotype turned up many times. The chain employs TRBV5-1 and TRBJ2-3, with 13 positions matching TRBD2. CDR1 is SGHRS and CDR2 is YFSETQ in the germline V gene. The CDR3 is 18 residues long. The junction had 14 bases not matched to a gene; V was cut back by 4 bases and J by 6 bases. The CDR3 region is CASSRGLAGTLPADTQYF. CDR3 nucleotide sequence: TGCGCCAGCAGCCGGGGACTAGCGGGGACCCTCCCGGCGGATACGCAGTATTTT. Using reference TRBV5-1 and TRBJ2-3 for the parts outside the CDR3, the full variable domain is KAGVTQTPRYLIKTRGQQVTLSCSPISGHRSVSWYQQTPGQGLQFLFEYFSETQRNKGNFPGRFSGRQFSNSRSEMNVSTLELGDSALYLCASSRGLAGTLPADTQYFGPGTRLTVL.

Concerning this clonotype itself: No conserved phenylalanine or tryptophan is present at the end of the CDR3, so a read error is the likely explanation. The rearrangement links TRBV5-5 to TRBJ1-1; D gene uncertain. Germline assignment: CDR1 SGHKS and CDR2 YYEKEE (reference sequence). The V end was cut by 1 base, the J end by 4 bases, with 8 bases between. The CDR3 contains 13 residues. In DNA, the CDR3 is TGTGCCAGCAGCTTGACGTCCTCCACTGAAGCTTTCTCT. This codes for CASSLTSSTEAFS.

This clonotype was observed many times. This chain links TRBV28 with TRBJ1-6, with D possibly matching TRBD1 (6 bases). The CDR3 spans 15 residues. The germline gives CDR1 MDHEN, CDR2 SYDVKM. Trimming removed 1 base from V and 6 bases from J, with 10 bases in between. Here the CDR3 DNA reads TGTGCCAGCAGTTTATTGGGGGCTGGTAATTCACCCCTCCACTTT. This encodes CASSLLGAGNSPLHF.